This TCR beta chain was captured by sequencing in a study of early T cells in non-severe SARS-CoV-2 infection. Turning to the study itself: Sequencing input comprised bulk RNA from unsorted whole blood; chain pairing was not available. General study points: CD4 and private specificities were missed by VDJdb matching, which favored anti-spike CD8 responses.

This clonotype came up many times. Its antigen is not known. Individual cDNA molecules received unique molecular identifiers during library preparation. TCRdb independently ran MiXCR on the 5' RACE reads; one entry per CDR3 protein. Seen here are 65,000 to 85,000 distinct CDR3 sequences, 9.5% to 13% observed once, and the top ten hold about 4.1%. V dropped 3 bases and J dropped 7 bases, with 10 bases sitting between them. Germline CDR1 reads MDHEN; CDR2 reads SYDVKM. The CDR3 has 12 amino acids. This clonotype originated in an adult who was a healthcare worker with PCR-confirmed SARS-CoV-2 infection or an uninfected control (not recorded which). V and J are TRBV28 and TRBJ2-7; possibly TRBD2 for D (5 bases). The sample taken for sequencing was whole blood. CDR3 sequence reads: CASSFWEREQYF. CDR3 nucleotides: TGTGCCAGCAGTTTCTGGGAGAGGGAGCAGTACTTC.